The following is a T cell receptor (beta chain) sequence with its context. This clonotype was seen many times. Which antigen it targets is not known. Nothing much larger sits one base from this clone, and base qualities are not available. The method behind the library was RT-PCR. The instrument was a NextSeq 550. TCRdb reprocessing: public reads trimmed at Q25 with fastp, clones called with MiXCR, in-frame beta chains kept. Rows with one shared CDR3 protein collapse into an entry with the most common genes and DNA. The sample table records around 27,000 distinct CDR3 sequences; 8% to 10% of these occur just once. In total, the top ten clones hold around 50% of the sample. Sequences SGHAT (CDR1) and FQNNGV (CDR2) are obtained from the germline V gene. The cysteine opens and the phenylalanine closes a CDR3 of 16 amino acids. The only DNA kept is the CDR3, 48 bases in frame from the first base. Ends trimmed: V by 3 bases, J by 5 bases; bases unmatched to a gene: 9.

This record comes from a study of patients and donors after allogeneic stem cell transplantation (dated by TCRdb to about 2020). This receptor chain uses TRBV11-2 and TRBJ2-1, and TRBD1 matches 8 of the central bases. The sequencing sample was made of blood, either unsorted or a sorted T cell fraction (not recorded which). The receptor was derived from a human donor who was either an allogeneic HSCT recipient or a stem cell or donor lymphocyte infusion donor (not recorded which). It is not recorded whose cells these are; they may come from a transplant donor. The CDR3 reads CASSLGTGWDNNEQFF. The DNA is TGTGCCAGCAGCTTGGGGACAGGTTGGGATAACAATGAGCAGTTCTTC.